This T cell receptor beta chain originates from a study of blood T cell repertoires in COVID-19. As for the study in general: COVID-19 samples from acute and convalescent phases originated in the United States, Italy and Spain. Sources were T cells, B-cell-depleted T cells, or PBMCs; the material itself was cDNA or gDNA.

This clone was seen more than once but under ten times. The authors' processing: How many nucleated cells were present was estimated from reference gene primer amplification. Data came from immunoSEQ multiplex PCR; TCRdb stores just in-frame clones and leaves some out. V, J and clone size are taken as reported in that table, and D and trimming were inferred from the DNA itself. The repertoire has 250,000 or so clones, nearly 85% of them found once; the top ten carry over 4.5%. The germline CDR1 and CDR2 sequences are KGHSH and LQKENI. This CDR3 comprises 16 residues. Losses at the gene ends were 2 bases for V and 4 bases for J; bases not matched to a gene: 7.

The TCR comes from a human donor in a cohort sampled during active COVID-19. The rearrangement links TRBV18 to TRBJ1-5, with 8 bases matching TRBD1. Sequencing was performed on peripheral blood. The CDR3 DNA is TGTGCCAGCTCACCAGCCGGACAGGGTCAAAATCAGCCCCAGCATTTT. As protein: CASSPAGQGQNQPQHF.